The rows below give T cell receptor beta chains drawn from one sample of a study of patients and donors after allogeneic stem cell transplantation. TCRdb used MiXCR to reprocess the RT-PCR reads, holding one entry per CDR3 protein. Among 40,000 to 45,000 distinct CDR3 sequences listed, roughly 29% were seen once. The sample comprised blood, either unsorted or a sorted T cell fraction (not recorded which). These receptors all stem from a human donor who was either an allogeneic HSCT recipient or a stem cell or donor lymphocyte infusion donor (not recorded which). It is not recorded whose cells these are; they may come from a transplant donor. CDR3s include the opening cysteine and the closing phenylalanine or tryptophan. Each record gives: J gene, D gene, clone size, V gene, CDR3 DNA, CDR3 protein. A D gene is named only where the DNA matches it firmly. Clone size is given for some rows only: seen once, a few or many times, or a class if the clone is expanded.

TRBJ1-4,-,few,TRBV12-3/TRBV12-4,TGTGCCAGCAGTTTACGTACACTTGAAAAACTGTTTTTT,CASSLRTLEKLFF
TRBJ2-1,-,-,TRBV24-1,TGTGCCACCAGTGATACGGGACACCCGAGCTCCTACAATGAGCAGTTCTTC,CATSDTGHPSSYNEQFF
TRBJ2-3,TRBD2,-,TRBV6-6,TGTGCCAGCAGTTCCGGGACTAGCGGGAGGGCCTGGGAAGATACGCAGTATTTT,CASSSGTSGRAWEDTQYF
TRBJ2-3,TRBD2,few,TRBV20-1,TGCAGTGCTAGGGGAGGGATCGCAGATACGCAGTATTTT,CSARGGIADTQYF
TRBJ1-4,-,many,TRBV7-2,TGTGCCAGCGGGCATGGCAGGCATAATGAAAAACTGTTTTTT,CASGHGRHNEKLFF
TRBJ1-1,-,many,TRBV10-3,TGTGCCACCACCCTCTCTCGGGGGCTGAACACTGAAGCTTTCTTT,CATTLSRGLNTEAFF
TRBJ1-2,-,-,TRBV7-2,TGTGCCAGCAGCCCAAAACCGGCCTTTGGGGTATATGGCTACACCTTC,CASSPKPAFGVYGYTF
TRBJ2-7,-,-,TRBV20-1,TGCAGTGCGCTGACAGGGGTCAGAGGGACTAGGGGCTACGAGCAGTACTTC,CSALTGVRGTRGYEQYF
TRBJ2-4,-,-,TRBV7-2,TGTGCCAGCAGCTTATCGGGACAAAGAGGGTACATTCAGTACTTC,CASSLSGQRGYIQYF
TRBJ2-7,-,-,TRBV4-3,TGCGCCAGCAGCCAAGTCCACCGGGACTTCAGCTCCTACGAGCAGTACTTC,CASSQVHRDFSSYEQYF
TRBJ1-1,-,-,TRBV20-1,TGCAGTGCGGATACCAGACCGCCCGGCGGAGCTTTCTTT,CSADTRPPGGAFF
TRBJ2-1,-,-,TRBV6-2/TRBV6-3,TGTGCCAGCAGTTACTCGGTATCCCCTCCTCTTACGGATGAGCAGTTCTTC,CASSYSVSPPLTDEQFF
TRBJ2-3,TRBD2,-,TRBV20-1,TGCAGTGCCATGACTAGCGGGAGGAAAGAGATGGGCACAGATACGCAGTATTTT,CSAMTSGRKEMGTDTQYF
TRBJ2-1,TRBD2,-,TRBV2,TGTGCCAGCAAGGAGCTCGGGACTAGCGACCGTAATGAGCAGTTCTTC,CASKELGTSDRNEQFF
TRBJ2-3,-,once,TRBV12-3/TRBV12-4,TGTGCCAGCCACGGGTGGGATACGCAGTATTTT,CASHGWDTQYF
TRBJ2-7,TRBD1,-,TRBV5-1,TGCGCCAGCAGCAGGGGGACAGGGATCCTCTACGAGCAGTACTTC,CASSRGTGILYEQYF
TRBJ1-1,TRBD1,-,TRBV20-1,TGCAGTGCGAGGACAGGGGAGATGAACACTGAAGCTTTCTTT,CSARTGEMNTEAFF
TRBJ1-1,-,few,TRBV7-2,TGTGCCAGCAGCTTAGCGGGGAATCTTATGAACACTGAAGCTTTCTTT,CASSLAGNLMNTEAFF
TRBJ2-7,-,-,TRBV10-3,TGTGCCATCAGTGAGGCGGACAGTAATGAACTAGCTGGCTACGAGCAGTACTTC,CAISEADSNELAGYEQYF
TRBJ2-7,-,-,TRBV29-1,TGCAGCGTTGCGTCTAGCCGCCACGAGCAGTACTTC,CSVASSRHEQYF
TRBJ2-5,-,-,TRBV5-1,TGCGCCAGCAGCTTGAGCAGGCGCGAGACCCAGTACTTC,CASSLSRRETQYF